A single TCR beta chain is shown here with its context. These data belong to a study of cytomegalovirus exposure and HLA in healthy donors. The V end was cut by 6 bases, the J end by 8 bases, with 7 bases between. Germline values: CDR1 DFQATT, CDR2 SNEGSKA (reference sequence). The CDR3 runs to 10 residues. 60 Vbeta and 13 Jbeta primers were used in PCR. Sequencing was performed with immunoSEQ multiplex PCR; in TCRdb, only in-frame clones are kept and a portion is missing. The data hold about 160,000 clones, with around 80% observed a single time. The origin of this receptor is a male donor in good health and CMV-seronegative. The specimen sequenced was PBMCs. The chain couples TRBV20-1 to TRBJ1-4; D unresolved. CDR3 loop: CSAGREKLFF. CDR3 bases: TGCAGTGCCGGGAGGGAAAAACTGTTTTTT.